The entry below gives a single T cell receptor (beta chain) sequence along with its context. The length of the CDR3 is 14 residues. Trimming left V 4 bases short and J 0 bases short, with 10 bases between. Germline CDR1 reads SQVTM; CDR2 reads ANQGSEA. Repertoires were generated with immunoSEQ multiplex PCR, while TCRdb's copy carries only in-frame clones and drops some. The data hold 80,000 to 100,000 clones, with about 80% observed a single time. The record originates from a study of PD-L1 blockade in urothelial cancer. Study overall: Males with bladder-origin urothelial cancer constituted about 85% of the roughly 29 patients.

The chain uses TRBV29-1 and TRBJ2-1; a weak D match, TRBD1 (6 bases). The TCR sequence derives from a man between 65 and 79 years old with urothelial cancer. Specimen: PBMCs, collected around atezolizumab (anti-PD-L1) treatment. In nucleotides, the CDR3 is TGCAGCGTTGGACAGGAGAGCTCCTACAATGAGCAGTTCTTC. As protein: CSVGQESSYNEQFF.